The sequence of this TCR beta chain was determined in a study of T cell responses to AZD1222 COVID-19 vaccine. The V gene's germline CDR1 is MNHEY and CDR2 SMNVEV (reference sequence). CDR3 length: 15 amino acids. The V end was cut by 10 bases, the J end by 1 base, with 16 bases between. The assay was immunoSEQ multiplex PCR, and TCRdb's table has in-frame clones only and misses some. Of roughly 120,000 clones listed, around 87% are singletons. The chain is built from TRBV27 and TRBJ2-2, with unresolved D. The clonotype comes from an adult who received the AZD1222 COVID-19 vaccine. The source material was peripheral blood, sampled 28 days after the second AZD1222 dose. CDR3 in DNA: TGTGCCACCCTTAGCTCAATATTGAACACCGGGGAGCTGTTTTTT. Protein sequence: CATLSSILNTGELFF.